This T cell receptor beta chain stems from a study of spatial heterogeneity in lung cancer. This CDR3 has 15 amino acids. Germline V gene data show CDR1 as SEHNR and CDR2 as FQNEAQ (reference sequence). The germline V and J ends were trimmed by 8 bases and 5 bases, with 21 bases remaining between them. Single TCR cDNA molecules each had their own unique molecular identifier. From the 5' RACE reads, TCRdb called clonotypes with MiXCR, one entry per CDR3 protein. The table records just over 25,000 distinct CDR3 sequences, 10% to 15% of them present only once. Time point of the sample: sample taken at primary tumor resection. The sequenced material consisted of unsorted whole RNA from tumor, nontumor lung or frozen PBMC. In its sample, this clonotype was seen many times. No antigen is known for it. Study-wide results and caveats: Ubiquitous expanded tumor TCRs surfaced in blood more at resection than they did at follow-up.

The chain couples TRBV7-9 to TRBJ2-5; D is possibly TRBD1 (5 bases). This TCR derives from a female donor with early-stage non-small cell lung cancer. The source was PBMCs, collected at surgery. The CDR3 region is CASPGLSQGSETQYF. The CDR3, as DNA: TGTGCCAGCCCGGGCCTCTCTCAGGGTTCGGAGACCCAGTACTTC.